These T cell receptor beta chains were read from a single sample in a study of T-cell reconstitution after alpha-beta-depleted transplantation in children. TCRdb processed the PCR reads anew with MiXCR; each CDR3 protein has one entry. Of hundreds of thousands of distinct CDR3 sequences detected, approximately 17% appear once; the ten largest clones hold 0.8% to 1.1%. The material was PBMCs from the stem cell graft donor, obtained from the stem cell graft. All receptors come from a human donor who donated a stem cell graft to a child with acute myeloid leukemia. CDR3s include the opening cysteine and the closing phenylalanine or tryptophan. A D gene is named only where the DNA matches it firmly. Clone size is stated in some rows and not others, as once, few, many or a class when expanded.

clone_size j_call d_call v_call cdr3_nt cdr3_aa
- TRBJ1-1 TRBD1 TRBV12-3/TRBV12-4 TGTGCCAGCAGTTGGTCCGGGACAGGGGCCACTGAAGCTTTCTTT CASSWSGTGATEAFF
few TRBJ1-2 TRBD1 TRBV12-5 TGTGCTAGTGGTTCGGACAGGGACAACTATGGCTACACCTTC CASGSDRDNYGYTF
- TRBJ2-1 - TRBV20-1 TGCAGTGCTAGAGATGATCTGGGGAGCTCCGGAAATGAGCAGTTCTTC CSARDDLGSSGNEQFF
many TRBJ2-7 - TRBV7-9 TGTGCCAGCAGCTTAGTACAGCCGGGAAACTACGAGCAGTACTTC CASSLVQPGNYEQYF
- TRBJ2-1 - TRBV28 TGTGCCAGCAGTGCTTACAGGGAGTACAATGAGCAGTTCTTC CASSAYREYNEQFF
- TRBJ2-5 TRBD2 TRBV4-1 TGCGCCAGCAGCCAATCCTGGACTAGCGCTAAGACCCAGTACTTC CASSQSWTSAKTQYF
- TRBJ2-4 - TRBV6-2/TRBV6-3 TGTGCCCACCGATTACAAAAGGGACGGGGACTTCTCGACATTCAGTACTTC CAHRLQKGRGLLDIQYF
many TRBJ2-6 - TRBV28 TGTGCCAGCAGTTTCCTGAGCTCTGGGGCCAACGTCCTGACTTTC CASSFLSSGANVLTF
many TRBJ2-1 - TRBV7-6 TGTGCCAGCAGCCCGCGGGGGCTCAATGAGCAGTTCTTC CASSPRGLNEQFF
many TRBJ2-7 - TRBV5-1 TGCGCCAGCAGCCGATTCACTATACAGGGCTACGAGCAGTACTTC CASSRFTIQGYEQYF
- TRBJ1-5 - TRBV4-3 TGCGCCAGCGGACCCGACAGGACCTATCAGCCCCAGCATTTT CASGPDRTYQPQHF
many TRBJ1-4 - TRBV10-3 TGTGCCATCAGTGAACAAACGCTAGTTAATTCAGCAACTAATGAAAAACTGTTTTTT CAISEQTLVNSATNEKLFF